Below are 15 T cell receptor beta chains sequenced from a single sample in a study of cytomegalovirus exposure and HLA in healthy donors. In the PCR, 60 Vbeta and 13 Jbeta primers were used. The table came from immunoSEQ multiplex PCR; TCRdb's copy has only in-frame clones and leaves some out. The sample includes about 150,000 clones, over 60% of them seen just once. The sequencing input was PBMCs. The receptor source for this set is a woman aged 18-29 years in good health and CMV-seronegative.

There are a few counts of this clone. For the CDR3, the DNA is TGCGCCAGCAGTACCGAATCAGGGGAGTCCTACGAGCAGTACTTC. Translated, it gives CASSTESGESYEQYF. The chain links TRBV4-1 to TRBJ2-7; D is possibly TRBD1 (6 bases). V was trimmed by 6 bases and J by 1 base, leaving 16 bases between them. The germline V gene has CDR1 MGHRA and CDR2 YSYEKL. The CDR3 is 15 amino acids.

J is TRBJ1-1 and V is TRBV4-1; 9 bases line up with TRBD1. The V gene's germline CDR1 is MGHRA and CDR2 YSYEKL. V lost 7 bases and J lost 4; bases outside the gene matches: 7. The CDR3 covers 14 residues. In DNA, the CDR3 is TGCGCCAGCACTACAGGGGGCGGGAGCACTGAAGCTTTCTTT. Amino acids: CASTTGGGSTEAFF.

V and J are TRBV7-9 and TRBJ1-2; 7 nucleotides agree with TRBD1. CDR3 length: 15 amino acids. Germline V gene lookup returns CDR1 SEHNR and CDR2 FQNEAQ (reference sequence). Losses at the gene ends were 2 bases for V and 7 bases for J; bases not matched to a gene: 10. The CDR3 nucleotides are TGTGCCAGCAGCTTATCCGGGACAGAGTTTAGTGGCTACACCTTC. This codes for CASSLSGTEFSGYTF.

This clone was observed a handful of times. This chain joins TRBV9 and TRBJ2-3, with 8 positions matching TRBD2. Germline CDR1 SGDLS, CDR2 YYNGEE. J gave up 1 base and V 6 bases, and 7 bases lay outside the gene matches. The CDR3 consists of 15 residues. CDR3 sequence: CASTPGLVRTDTQYF. The CDR3 coding sequence is TGTGCCAGCACCCCGGGACTAGTGCGCACAGATACGCAGTATTTT.

This clone came up once. V is TRBV2 and J is TRBJ1-4; D uncertain. Germline V gene sequence: CDR1 SNHLY, CDR2 FYNNEI. V lost 9 bases and J lost 5, with 13 bases in between. The CDR3 loop spans 13 amino acids. DNA of the CDR3: TGTGCCAGTCACTTCGGGATCAATGAAAAACTGTTTTTT. Its protein product is CASHFGINEKLFF.

V usage is TRBV7-2 and J usage is TRBJ2-2; D gene uncertain. This CDR3 region has 12 residues. The germline V and J ends were trimmed by 2 bases and 6 bases, with 4 bases remaining between them. Germline assignment: CDR1 SGHTA and CDR2 FQGNSA. CDR3 loop: CASSLYPGELFF. The CDR3 DNA sequence: TGTGCCAGCAGCTTATATCCCGGGGAGCTGTTTTTT.

The V and J genes are TRBV5-8 and TRBJ2-5; 7 nucleotides agree with TRBD1. Germline lookup yields CDR1 SGHTS and CDR2 YDEGEE. This CDR3 is built from 14 residues. J was trimmed by 4 bases and V by 0 bases; bases with no gene match: 3. CDR3 nucleotides: TGTGCCAGCAGCTTGGGACAGGGCTTAGAGACCCAGTACTTC. It specifies CASSLGQGLETQYF.

The genes are TRBV7-2 and TRBJ2-3, with a tentative D call TRBD2 (7 bases). CDR3 length equals 17 residues. From germline, CDR1 is SGHTA and CDR2 FQGNSA. The V end was cut by 3 bases, the J end by 5 bases, with 21 bases between. The CDR3 spells CASSFWIGGGPRDTQYF. In DNA form, the CDR3 reads TGTGCCAGCAGCTTTTGGATAGGGGGAGGGCCCAGAGATACGCAGTATTTT.

The V call is TRBV19, the J call TRBJ2-1; 10 nucleotides line up with TRBD2. V was pared by 8 bases and J by 5 bases, with 6 bases of the junction left unmatched. CDR1 is LNHDA, CDR2 SQIVND, per germline (reference sequence). The CDR3 loop spans 14 amino acids. The CDR3 reads CASGLADWNNEQFF. In nucleotides, the CDR3 is TGTGCCAGTGGACTAGCGGACTGGAACAATGAGCAGTTCTTC.

A few counts support this clone. The chain employs TRBV7-9 and TRBJ1-2; D call uncertain. Trimming took 5 bases from V and 4 from J, leaving 17 bases between them. This CDR3 spans 15 amino acids. The V gene's germline CDR1 is SEHNR and CDR2 FQNEAQ (reference sequence). CDR3 in amino acids: CASSPDTERLYGYTF. The CDR3 DNA reads TGTGCCAGCAGCCCCGATACGGAAAGACTCTATGGCTACACCTTC.

There are a few counts of this clone. The chain links TRBV5-4 to TRBJ1-1, with 7 bases lining up with TRBD1. Per germline, CDR1 SGHNT and CDR2 YYREEE (reference sequence). The CDR3 length is 15 residues. After removal of 0 bases from V and 1 base from J, the junction contained 3 bases not matched to a gene. The CDR3 here is CASSLGGDRNTEAFF. The DNA of the CDR3 is TGTGCCAGCAGCTTGGGTGGGGACAGGAACACTGAAGCTTTCTTT.

The V and J genes are TRBV7-2 and TRBJ2-1, with a possible D match to TRBD1 (6 bases). Germline V gene data show CDR1 as SGHTA and CDR2 as FQGNSA. This CDR3 contains 12 residues. V was cut by 4 bases and J by 8 bases, with 9 bases left in between. The CDR3 DNA is TGTGCCAGCAGCTCCAGGGGCGATGAGCAGTTCTTC. Encoded protein: CASSSRGDEQFF.

This chain uses TRBV28 with TRBJ2-7; D might be TRBD2 (6 bases). This CDR3 is built from 17 residues. The germline CDR1 and CDR2 sequences are MDHEN and SYDVKM. V was cut by 3 bases and J by 0 bases, with 18 bases left in between. The CDR3 reads CASSFDRRDLPSYEQYF. The CDR3 DNA sequence: TGTGCCAGCAGTTTTGACCGACGGGACTTACCCTCCTACGAGCAGTACTTC.

The gene calls are TRBV9 and TRBJ2-1, with TRBD2 matching over 9 bases. After removal of 4 bases from V and 10 bases from J, the junction contained 6 bases not matched to a gene. The CDR3 covers 13 residues. Germline CDR1 SGDLS, CDR2 YYNGEE. CDR3 loop: CASSISGTSEQFF. The CDR3 DNA sequence: TGTGCCAGCAGCATCTCCGGGACTAGCGAGCAGTTCTTC.

The gene calls are TRBV7-2 and TRBJ2-1; 8 nucleotides match TRBD2. Unmatched junction bases numbered 6, after V lost 2 bases and J lost 0 bases. Germline values: CDR1 SGHTA, CDR2 FQGNSA. The CDR3 spans 17 residues. The CDR3 DNA is TGTGCCAGCAGCTTAACTAGCGGACTAAGCTCCTACAATGAGCAGTTCTTC. Residues: CASSLTSGLSSYNEQFF.